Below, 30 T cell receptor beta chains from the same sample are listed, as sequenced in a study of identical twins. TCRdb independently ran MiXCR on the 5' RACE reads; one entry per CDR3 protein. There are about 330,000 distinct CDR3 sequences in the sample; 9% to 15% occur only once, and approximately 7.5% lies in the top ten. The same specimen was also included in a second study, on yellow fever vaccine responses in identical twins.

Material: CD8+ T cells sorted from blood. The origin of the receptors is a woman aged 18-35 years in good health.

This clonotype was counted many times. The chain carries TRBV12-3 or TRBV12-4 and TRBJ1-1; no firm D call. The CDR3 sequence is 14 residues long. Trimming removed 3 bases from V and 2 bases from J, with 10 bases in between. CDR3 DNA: TGTGCCAGCAGTTTGATTATGGGAAACACTGAAGCTTTCTTT. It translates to CASSLIMGNTEAFF.

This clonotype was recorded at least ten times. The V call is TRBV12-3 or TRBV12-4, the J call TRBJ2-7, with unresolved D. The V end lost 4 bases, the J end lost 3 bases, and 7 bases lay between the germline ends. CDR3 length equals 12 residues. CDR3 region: CASSSTNYEQYV. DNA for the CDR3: TGTGCCAGCAGTTCGACGAACTACGAGCAGTACGTC.

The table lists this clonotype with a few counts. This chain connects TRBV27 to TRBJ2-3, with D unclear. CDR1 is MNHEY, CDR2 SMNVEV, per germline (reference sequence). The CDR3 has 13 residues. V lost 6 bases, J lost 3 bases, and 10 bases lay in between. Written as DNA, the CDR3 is TGTGCCAGCAGACCCCTAGGGACAGATACGCAGTATTTT. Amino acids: CASRPLGTDTQYF.

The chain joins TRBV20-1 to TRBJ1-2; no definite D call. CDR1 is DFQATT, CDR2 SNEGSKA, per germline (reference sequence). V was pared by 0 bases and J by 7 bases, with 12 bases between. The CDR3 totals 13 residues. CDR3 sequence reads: CSARDFAVTGYTF. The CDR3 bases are TGCAGTGCTAGAGATTTTGCCGTTACTGGCTACACCTTC.

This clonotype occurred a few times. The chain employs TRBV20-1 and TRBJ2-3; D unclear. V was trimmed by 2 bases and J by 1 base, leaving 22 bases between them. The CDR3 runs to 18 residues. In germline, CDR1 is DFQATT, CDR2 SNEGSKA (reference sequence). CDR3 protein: CSARNRAVTKTRTDTQYF. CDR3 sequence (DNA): TGCAGTGCTAGAAATAGAGCTGTTACAAAAACCCGCACAGATACGCAGTATTTT.

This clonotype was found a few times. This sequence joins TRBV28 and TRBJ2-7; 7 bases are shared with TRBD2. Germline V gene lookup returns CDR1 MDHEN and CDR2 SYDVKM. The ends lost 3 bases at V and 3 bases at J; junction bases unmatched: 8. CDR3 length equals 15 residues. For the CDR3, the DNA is TGTGCCAGCAGTTTGATTGCGCGGGAGCGCTACGAGCAGTACTTC. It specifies CASSLIARERYEQYF.

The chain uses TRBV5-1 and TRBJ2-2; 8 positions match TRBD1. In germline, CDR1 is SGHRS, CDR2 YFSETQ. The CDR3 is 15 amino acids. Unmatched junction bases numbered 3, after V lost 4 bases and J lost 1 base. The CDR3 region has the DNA TGCGCCAGCAGCCTGGGACAGGTGAACACCGGGGAGCTGTTTTTT. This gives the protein CASSLGQVNTGELFF.

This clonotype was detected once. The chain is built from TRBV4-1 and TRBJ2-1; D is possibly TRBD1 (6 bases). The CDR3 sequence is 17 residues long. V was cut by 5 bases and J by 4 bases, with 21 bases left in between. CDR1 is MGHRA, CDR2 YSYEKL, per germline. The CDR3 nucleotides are TGCGCCAGCAGCAAACTACAGGGCCGTAGCAATTACAATGAGCAGTTCTTC. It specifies CASSKLQGRSNYNEQFF.

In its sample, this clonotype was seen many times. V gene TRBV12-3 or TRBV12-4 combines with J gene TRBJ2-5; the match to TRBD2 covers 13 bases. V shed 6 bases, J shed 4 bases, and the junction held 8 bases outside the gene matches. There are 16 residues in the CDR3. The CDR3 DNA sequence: TGTGCCAGCAGGCCTGGACTAGCGGGAGAAGGAGAGACCCAGTACTTC. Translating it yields CASRPGLAGEGETQYF.

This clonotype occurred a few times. The CDR3 DNA reads as TGCAGCGTTGATTCTGAAAAACCTTCCTACAATGAGCAGTTCTTC. This encodes CSVDSEKPSYNEQFF. This sequence joins TRBV29-1 and TRBJ2-1; D is unresolved. The CDR3 extends over 15 amino acids. Trimming removed 3 bases from V and 1 base from J, with 13 bases in between. The V gene's germline CDR1 is SQVTM and CDR2 ANQGSEA.

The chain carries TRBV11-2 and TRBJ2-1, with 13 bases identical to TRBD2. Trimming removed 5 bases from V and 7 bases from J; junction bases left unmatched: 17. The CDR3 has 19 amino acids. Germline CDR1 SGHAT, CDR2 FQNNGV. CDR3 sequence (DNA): TGTGCCAGCAGCCCCCACGGGGCCACTAGCGGGAGGGCCGAGAATGAGCAGTTCTTC. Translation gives CASSPHGATSGRAENEQFF.

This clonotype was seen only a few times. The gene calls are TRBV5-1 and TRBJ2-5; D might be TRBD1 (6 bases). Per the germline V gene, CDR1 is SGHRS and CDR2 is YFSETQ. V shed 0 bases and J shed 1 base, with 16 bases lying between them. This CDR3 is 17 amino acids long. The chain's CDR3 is CASSLASFTQGQETQYF. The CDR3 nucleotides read TGCGCCAGCAGCTTGGCCTCCTTCACACAGGGCCAAGAGACCCAGTACTTC.

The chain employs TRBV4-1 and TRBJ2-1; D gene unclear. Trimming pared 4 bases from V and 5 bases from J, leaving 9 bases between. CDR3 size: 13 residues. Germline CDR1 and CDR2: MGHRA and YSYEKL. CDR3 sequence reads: CASSPLKDNEQFF. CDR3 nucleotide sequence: TGCGCCAGCAGCCCCCTAAAGGACAATGAGCAGTTCTTC.

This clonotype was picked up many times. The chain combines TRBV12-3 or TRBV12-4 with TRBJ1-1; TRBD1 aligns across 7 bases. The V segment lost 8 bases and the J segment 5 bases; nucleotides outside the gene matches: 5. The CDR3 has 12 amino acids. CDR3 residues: CASRTGGTEAFF. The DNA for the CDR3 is TGTGCCAGCCGGACAGGAGGGACTGAAGCTTTCTTT.

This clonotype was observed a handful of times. CDR3 sequence: CASKLSGRESYEQYF. CDR3 DNA: TGTGCCAGCAAGCTTTCGGGGCGGGAGTCCTACGAGCAGTACTTC. This chain links TRBV28 with TRBJ2-7; TRBD2 matches 7 bases. The V and J ends lost 7 bases and 1 base, in that order; junction bases with no gene match: 10. CDR1 MDHEN and CDR2 SYDVKM come from the germline V gene. This CDR3 has 15 amino acids.

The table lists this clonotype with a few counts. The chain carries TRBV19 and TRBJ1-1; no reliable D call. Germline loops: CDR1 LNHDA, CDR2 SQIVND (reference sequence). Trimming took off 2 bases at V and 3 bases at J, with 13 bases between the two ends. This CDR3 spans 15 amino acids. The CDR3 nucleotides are TGTGCCAGTAGTATACCCGTCCGGGAGGACACTGAAGCTTTCTTT. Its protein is CASSIPVREDTEAFF.

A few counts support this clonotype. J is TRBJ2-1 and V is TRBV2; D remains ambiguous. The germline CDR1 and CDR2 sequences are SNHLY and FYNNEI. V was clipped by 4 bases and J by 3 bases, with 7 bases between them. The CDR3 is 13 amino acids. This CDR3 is CASSAPGYNEQFF. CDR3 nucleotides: TGTGCCAGCAGTGCCCCCGGCTACAATGAGCAGTTCTTC.

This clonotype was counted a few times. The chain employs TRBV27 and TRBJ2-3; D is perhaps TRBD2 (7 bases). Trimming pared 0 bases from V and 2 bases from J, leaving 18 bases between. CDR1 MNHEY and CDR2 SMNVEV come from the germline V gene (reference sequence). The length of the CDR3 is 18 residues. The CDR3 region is CASSLSAGARRITDTQYF. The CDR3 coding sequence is TGTGCCAGCAGTTTATCCGCGGGGGCGCGACGGATCACAGATACGCAGTATTTT.

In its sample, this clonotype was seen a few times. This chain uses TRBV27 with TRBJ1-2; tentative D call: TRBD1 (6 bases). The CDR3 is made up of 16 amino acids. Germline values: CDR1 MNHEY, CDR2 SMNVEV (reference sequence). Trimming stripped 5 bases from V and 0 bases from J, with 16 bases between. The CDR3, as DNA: TGTGCCAGCAGTCCCTCACAGGGTATTGCTAACTATGGCTACACCTTC. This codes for CASSPSQGIANYGYTF.

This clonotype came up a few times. CDR3 region: CASSLEAYYEQYF. CDR3 in DNA: TGTGCCAGCAGTTTAGAGGCCTACTACGAGCAGTACTTC. This chain links TRBV12-3 or TRBV12-4 with TRBJ2-7; D is ambiguous. Trimming took off 1 base at V and 3 bases at J, with 7 bases between the two ends. The CDR3 length is 13 residues.

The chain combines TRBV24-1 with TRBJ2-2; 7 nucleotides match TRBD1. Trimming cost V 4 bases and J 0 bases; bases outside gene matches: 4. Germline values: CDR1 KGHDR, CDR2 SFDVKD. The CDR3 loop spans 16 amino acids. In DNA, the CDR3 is TGTGCCACCAGTGACTGGGACAGATCGAACACCGGGGAGCTGTTTTTT. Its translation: CATSDWDRSNTGELFF.

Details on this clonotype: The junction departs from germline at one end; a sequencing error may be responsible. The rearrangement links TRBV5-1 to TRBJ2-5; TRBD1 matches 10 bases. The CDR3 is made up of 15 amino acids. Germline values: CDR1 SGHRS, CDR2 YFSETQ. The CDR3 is CASSPGQGSQEIQYF. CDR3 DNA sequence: TGCGCCAGCAGCCCGGGACAGGGGTCCCAAGAGATCCAGTACTTC.

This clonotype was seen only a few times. The CDR3 nucleotides are TGTGCCAGCAGTGATCTTGACCTTGAAGAGACCCAGTACTTC. It codes for CASSDLDLEETQYF. The rearrangement links TRBV25-1 to TRBJ2-5; no reliable D call. Germline V gene sequence: CDR1 MGHDK, CDR2 SYGVNS. The CDR3 has 14 residues. The ends were cut back, 3 bases at V and 3 bases at J, with 11 bases in the middle.

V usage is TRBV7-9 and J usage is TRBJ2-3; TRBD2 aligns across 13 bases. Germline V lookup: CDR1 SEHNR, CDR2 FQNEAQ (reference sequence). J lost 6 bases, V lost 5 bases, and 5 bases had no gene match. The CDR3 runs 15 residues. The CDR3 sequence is CASSVRTSGSDTQYF. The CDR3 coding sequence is TGTGCCAGCAGCGTACGGACTAGCGGGAGCGATACGCAGTATTTT.

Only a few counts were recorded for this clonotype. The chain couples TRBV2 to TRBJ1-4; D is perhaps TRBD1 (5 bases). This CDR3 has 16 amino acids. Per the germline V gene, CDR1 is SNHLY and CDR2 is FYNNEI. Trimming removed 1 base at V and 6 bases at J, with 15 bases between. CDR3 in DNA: TGTGCCAGCAGTGAAGTGGTAGGCAGGGCGGATGAAAAACTGTTTTTT. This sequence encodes CASSEVVGRADEKLFF.

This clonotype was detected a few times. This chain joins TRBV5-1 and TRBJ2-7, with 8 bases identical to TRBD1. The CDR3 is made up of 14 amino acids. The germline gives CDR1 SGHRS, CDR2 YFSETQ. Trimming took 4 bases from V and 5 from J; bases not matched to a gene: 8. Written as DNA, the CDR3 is TGCGCCAGCAGCCCAGGACAGGGCTGGGACGAGCAGTACTTC. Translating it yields CASSPGQGWDEQYF.

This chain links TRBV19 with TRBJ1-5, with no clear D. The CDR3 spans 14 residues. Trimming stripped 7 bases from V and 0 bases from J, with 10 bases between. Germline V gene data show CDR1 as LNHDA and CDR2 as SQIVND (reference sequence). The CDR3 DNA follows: TGTGCCAGTACGCACTATTATAGCAATCAGCCCCAGCATTTT. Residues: CASTHYYSNQPQHF.

CDR3 loop: CASSLAVGQTDYEQYF. CDR3 DNA: TGTGCCAGCAGTTTAGCCGTGGGCCAAACCGACTACGAGCAGTACTTC. The genes are TRBV27 and TRBJ2-7; D is unclear. Germline V lookup: CDR1 MNHEY, CDR2 SMNVEV (reference sequence). The CDR3 spans 16 residues. V was trimmed by 2 bases and J by 3 bases, leaving 17 bases between them.

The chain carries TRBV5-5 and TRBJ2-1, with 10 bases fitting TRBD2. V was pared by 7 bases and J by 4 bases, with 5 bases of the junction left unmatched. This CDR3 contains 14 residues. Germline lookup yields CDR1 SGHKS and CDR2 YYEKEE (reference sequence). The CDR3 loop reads CASQREGNYNEQFF. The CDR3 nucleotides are TGTGCCAGCCAGCGGGAGGGGAATTACAATGAGCAGTTCTTC. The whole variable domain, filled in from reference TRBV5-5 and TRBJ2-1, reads DAGVTQSPTHLIKTRGQQVTLRCSPISGHKSVSWYQQVLGQGPQFIFQYYEKEERGRGNFPDRFSARQFPNYSSELNVNALLLGDSALYLCASQREGNYNEQFFGPGTRLTVL.

The CDR3 bases are TGTGCCAGCAGTTTAGAGGGCCAGGGGAGGGATACGCAGTATTTT. Translation: CASSLEGQGRDTQYF. This chain uses TRBV27 with TRBJ2-3, with D perhaps being TRBD1 or TRBD2 (6 bases each). This CDR3 is 15 amino acids long. Germline V gene data show CDR1 as MNHEY and CDR2 as SMNVEV (reference sequence). V was pared by 2 bases and J by 6 bases, with 15 bases between.